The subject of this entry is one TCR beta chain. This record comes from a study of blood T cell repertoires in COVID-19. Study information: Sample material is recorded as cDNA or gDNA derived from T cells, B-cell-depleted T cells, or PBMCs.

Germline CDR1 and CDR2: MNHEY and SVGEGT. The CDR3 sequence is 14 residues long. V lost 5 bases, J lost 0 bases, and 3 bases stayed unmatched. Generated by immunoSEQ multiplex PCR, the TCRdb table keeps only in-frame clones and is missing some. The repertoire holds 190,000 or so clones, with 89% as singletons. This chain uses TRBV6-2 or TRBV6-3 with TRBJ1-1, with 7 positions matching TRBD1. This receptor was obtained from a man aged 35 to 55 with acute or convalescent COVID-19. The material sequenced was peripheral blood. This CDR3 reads CASSGQVMNTEAFF. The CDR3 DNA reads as TGTGCCAGCAGTGGACAGGTGATGAACACTGAAGCTTTCTTT.